Sequencing of this T cell receptor (beta chain) was carried out in a study of blood T cell repertoires in COVID-19. Recruited during active infection, patients (from Seattle) were subsequently followed longitudinally. Original processing notes: From reference gene primer amplification, estimates of nucleated cell counts were derived. Libraries were prepared by immunoSEQ multiplex PCR; TCRdb keeps only in-frame clonotypes and omits some of them. That table furnishes V, J and clone size, whereas the DNA furnished D and trimming. The sample gives under 250,000 clones, 75% to 85% of which show up once; approximately 5.9% is in the top ten. This CDR3 is 12 amino acids long. In germline, CDR1 is LNHDA, CDR2 SQIVND (reference sequence). Trimming removed 5 bases from V and 10 bases from J, with 14 bases in between.

The J gene is TRBJ1-1, the V gene TRBV19; possible D gene TRBD1, 5 bases. Specimen: peripheral blood. The sequence derives from a woman aged 40-49 years with COVID-19, enrolled during active disease. The CDR3 nucleotides are TGTGCCAGTAGTCACAGGCTTGTGCCAGCTTTCTTT. Translating it yields CASSHRLVPAFF.